This T cell receptor (beta chain) derives from a study of blood T cell repertoires in COVID-19. Study overall: COVID-19 samples from acute and convalescent phases originated in the United States, Italy and Spain. In each case, the material was cDNA or gDNA derived from T cells, B-cell-depleted T cells, or PBMCs.

This clone was found a few times. As processed by the authors: It was from reference gene primer amplification that nucleated cell counts were estimated. Assay used: immunoSEQ multiplex PCR; TCRdb lists only in-frame clones, some missing. V, J and clone size reflect that table, while D and trimming were determined from the DNA. The sample records about 140,000 clones, 76% being singletons. CDR3 length equals 14 residues. The V gene end was trimmed by 4 bases and the J gene end by 5 bases; junction bases not matched to a gene: 1. Germline CDR1 KGHSH, CDR2 LQKENI. The chain carries TRBV18 and TRBJ2-7; 14 positions agree with TRBD2. Material: peripheral blood. This receptor was taken from a man in his fifties or sixties with acute or convalescent COVID-19. CDR3 sequence: CASSRTSGRNEQYF. The DNA for the CDR3 is TGTGCCAGCTCACGGACTAGCGGGAGGAACGAGCAGTACTTC.